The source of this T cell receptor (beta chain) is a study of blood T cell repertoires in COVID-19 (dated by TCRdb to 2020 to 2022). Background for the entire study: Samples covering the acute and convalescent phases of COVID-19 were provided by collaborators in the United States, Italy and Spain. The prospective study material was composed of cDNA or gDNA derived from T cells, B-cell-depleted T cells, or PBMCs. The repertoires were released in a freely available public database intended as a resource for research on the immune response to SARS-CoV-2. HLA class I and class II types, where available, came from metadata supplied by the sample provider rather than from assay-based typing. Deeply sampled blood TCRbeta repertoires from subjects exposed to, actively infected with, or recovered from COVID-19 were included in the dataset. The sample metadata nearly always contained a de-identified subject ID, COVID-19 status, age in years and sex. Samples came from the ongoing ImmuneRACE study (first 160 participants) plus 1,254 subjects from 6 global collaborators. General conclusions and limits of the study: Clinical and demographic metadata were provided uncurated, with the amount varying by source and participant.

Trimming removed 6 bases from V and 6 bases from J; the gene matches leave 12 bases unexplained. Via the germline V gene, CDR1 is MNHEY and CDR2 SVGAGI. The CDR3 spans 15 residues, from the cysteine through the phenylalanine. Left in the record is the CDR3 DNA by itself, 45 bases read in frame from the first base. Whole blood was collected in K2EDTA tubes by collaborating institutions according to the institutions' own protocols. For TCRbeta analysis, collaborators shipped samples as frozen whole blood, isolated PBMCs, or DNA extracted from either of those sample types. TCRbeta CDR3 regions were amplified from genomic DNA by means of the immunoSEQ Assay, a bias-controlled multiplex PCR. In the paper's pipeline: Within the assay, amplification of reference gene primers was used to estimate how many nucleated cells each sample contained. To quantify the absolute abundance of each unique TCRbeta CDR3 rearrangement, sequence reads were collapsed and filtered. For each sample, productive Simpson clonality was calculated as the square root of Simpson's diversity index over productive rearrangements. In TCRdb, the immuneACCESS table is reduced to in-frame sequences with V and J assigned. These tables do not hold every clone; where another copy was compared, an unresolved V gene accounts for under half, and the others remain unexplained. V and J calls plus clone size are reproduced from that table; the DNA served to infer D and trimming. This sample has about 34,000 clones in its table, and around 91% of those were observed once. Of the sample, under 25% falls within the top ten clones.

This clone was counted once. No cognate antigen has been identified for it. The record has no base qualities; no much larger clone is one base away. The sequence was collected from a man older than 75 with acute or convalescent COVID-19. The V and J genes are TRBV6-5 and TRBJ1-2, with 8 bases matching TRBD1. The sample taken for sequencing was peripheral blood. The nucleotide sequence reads TGTGCCAGCAGCCGCGTTCAGGGGGCAAGTAATGGCTACACCTTC. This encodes CASSRVQGASNGYTF.